A selection of T cell receptor beta chains follows, all from one sample in a study of blood T cell repertoires in COVID-19. The table came from immunoSEQ multiplex PCR; TCRdb's copy has only in-frame clones and leaves some out. The data contain 60,000 to 65,000 clones, 80% to 95% of them singletons. Input material: peripheral blood. The receptors shown here come from a woman aged 80 or older with active COVID-19. Each CDR3 is given with its conserved first and last residue. A D gene is named only where the DNA matches it firmly. Size tells how often a clone was seen (once, few, many) or the class of an expanded clone, and some rows leave it out.

D	V	J	size	CDR3	DNA
TRBD2	TRBV5-4	TRBJ2-7	-	CASSPQREGPGEQYF	TGTGCCAGCAGCCCCCAGCGGGAGGGCCCAGGGGAGCAGTACTTC
-	TRBV7-9	TRBJ1-2	-	CASLRLEGWYGYTF	TGTGCCAGCCTCAGGTTGGAGGGTTGGTATGGCTACACCTTC
TRBD1	TRBV5-4	TRBJ2-5	-	CASSGQGIEDYQETQYF	TGTGCCAGCAGCGGACAGGGGATAGAAGATTACCAAGAGACCCAGTACTTC
TRBD1	TRBV24-1	TRBJ1-4	-	CATSVGSTGGEKLFF	TGTGCCACCAGTGTGGGGAGTACAGGGGGTGAAAAACTGTTTTTT
TRBD2	TRBV7-9	TRBJ2-1	-	CASSGRTSGRPNEQFF	TGTGCCAGCAGCGGACGGACTAGCGGGAGACCTAATGAGCAGTTCTTC
TRBD2	TRBV18	TRBJ2-3	-	CASSPPSGGRSDTQYF	TGTGCCAGCTCACCACCGTCGGGAGGACGCTCAGATACGCAGTATTTT
-	TRBV5-1	TRBJ2-3	-	CASSLGGATDTQYF	TGCGCCAGCAGCTTGGGAGGAGCGACGGATACGCAGTATTTT
TRBD2	TRBV5-1	TRBJ2-5	-	CASSLKLAGGEETQYF	TGCGCCAGCAGCTTGAAACTAGCGGGCGGTGAAGAGACCCAGTACTTC
TRBD1	TRBV2	TRBJ1-1	-	CASSDDRESEAFF	TGTGCCAGCAGTGACGACAGGGAGTCTGAAGCTTTCTTT
TRBD1	TRBV28	TRBJ1-2	-	CASSPTGAINYGYTF	TGTGCCAGCAGCCCGACAGGGGCAATCAACTATGGCTACACCTTC
TRBD1	TRBV6-4	TRBJ1-6	-	CASSDTGTVNSPLHF	TGTGCCAGCAGTGACACGGGGACAGTGAATTCACCCCTCCACTTT
TRBD1	TRBV2	TRBJ2-5	-	CASTRLGTGVETQYF	TGTGCCAGCACCCGGCTGGGGACAGGAGTGGAGACCCAGTACTTC
-	TRBV5-1	TRBJ1-2	-	CASSLQGANNYGYTF	TGCGCCAGCAGCCTACAGGGAGCCAATAACTATGGCTACACCTTC
-	TRBV5-1	TRBJ1-5	-	CARSLAGGDGQPQHF	TGCGCCCGCAGCTTGGCCGGGGGGGATGGTCAGCCCCAGCATTTT
-	TRBV11-3	TRBJ1-6	-	CASSFGHYNSPLHF	TGTGCCAGCAGCTTTGGACACTATAATTCACCCCTCCACTTT
TRBD1	TRBV5-4	TRBJ2-7	-	CASSPGGTGNYEQYF	TGTGCCAGCAGCCCCGGAGGGACAGGGAACTACGAGCAGTACTTC
-	TRBV10-2	TRBJ2-7	-	CASRAPGQGSSYEQYF	TGCGCCAGCAGAGCCCCGGGGCAGGGGAGCTCCTACGAGCAGTACTTC
TRBD1	TRBV24-1	TRBJ2-2	-	CASSGTGNTGELFF	TGTGCCAGTTCCGGGACAGGGAACACCGGGGAGCTGTTTTTT
TRBD1	TRBV5-6	TRBJ1-4	-	CASSGGKGQGYFNEKLFF	TGTGCCAGCAGCGGAGGGAAGGGACAGGGGTATTTCAATGAAAAACTGTTTTTT
-	TRBV24-1	TRBJ1-1	-	CATSDIGPGTEAFF	TGTGCCACCAGTGACATTGGCCCGGGGACTGAAGCTTTCTTT
-	TRBV4-2	TRBJ2-1	-	CASSQGLAYNEQFF	TGTGCCAGCAGCCAAGGGCTAGCGTACAATGAGCAGTTCTTC
-	TRBV6-2/TRBV6-3	TRBJ2-1	once	CASSYSVGTGEQFF	TGTGCCAGCAGTTACTCTGTGGGTACGGGTGAGCAGTTCTTC
-	TRBV5-1	TRBJ2-1	-	CASSLEESGEQFF	TGCGCCAGCAGCTTGGAGGAATCGGGTGAGCAGTTCTTC
-	TRBV6-5	TRBJ1-1	-	CALWTTMNTEAFF	TGTGCCCTATGGACAACCATGAACACTGAAGCTTTCTTT
TRBD2	TRBV4-1	TRBJ2-1	-	CASSHPGLAGGPARNEQFF	TGCGCCAGCAGCCACCCGGGACTAGCGGGGGGGCCAGCTCGGAATGAGCAGTTCTTC
TRBD1	TRBV5-1	TRBJ1-5	few	CASSLGQDSNQPQHF	TGCGCCAGCAGCCTCGGACAGGATAGCAATCAGCCCCAGCATTTT
TRBD1	TRBV7-6	TRBJ1-1	-	CASSQDTGGETEAFF	TGTGCCAGCAGCCAAGACACAGGGGGCGAAACTGAAGCTTTCTTT
-	TRBV6-6	TRBJ2-1	-	CASSSSRRRGNEQFF	TGTGCCAGCAGTTCGAGCAGGAGGAGGGGAAATGAGCAGTTCTTC
-	TRBV11-2	TRBJ2-3	-	CASSDRLSGPITDTQYF	TGTGCCAGCAGCGACCGACTAAGCGGGCCCATCACAGATACGCAGTATTTT
TRBD2	TRBV7-8	TRBJ2-7	-	CASSLGRALLAGTDITYEQYF	TGTGCCAGCAGCCTCGGCCGGGCCTTACTAGCGGGAACCGACATTACCTACGAGCAGTACTTC
-	TRBV5-8	TRBJ1-2	-	CASSRDYLANYGYTF	TGTGCCAGCAGCCGTGACTACCTGGCTAACTATGGCTACACCTTC
TRBD2	TRBV18	TRBJ2-4	-	CASSPPGLAVIQYF	TGTGCCAGCTCACCACCGGGACTAGCGGTCATTCAGTACTTC
-	TRBV2	TRBJ1-2	-	CASTSRDLGGYTF	TGTGCCAGCACCAGTCGAGACCTGGGCGGCTACACCTTC
-	TRBV21-1	TRBJ1-5	-	CASSKGTGDLSNQPQHF	TGTGCCAGCAGCAAGGGGACAGGGGACCTTAGCAATCAGCCCCAGCATTTT
-	TRBV5-5	TRBJ1-2	-	CASSLLTHGGYGYTF	TGTGCCAGCAGCCTCCTGACTCACGGGGGCTATGGCTACACCTTC
TRBD1	TRBV5-4	TRBJ2-2	few	CASSRTGGTVGELFF	TGTGCCAGCAGCCGGACAGGGGGAACGGTCGGGGAGCTGTTTTTT
-	TRBV27	TRBJ2-1	-	CASKNTGWTEQFF	TGTGCCAGCAAAAACACAGGGTGGACTGAGCAGTTCTTC
TRBD2	TRBV7-9	TRBJ2-6	-	CASTLGTSVSSGANVLTF	TGTGCCAGCACCTTAGGGACTAGCGTAAGCTCTGGGGCCAACGTCCTGACTTTC
-	TRBV5-1	TRBJ2-1	-	CASSSQGSEQFF	TGCGCCAGCAGCTCACAGGGTAGTGAGCAGTTCTTC
TRBD2	TRBV5-1	TRBJ2-5	-	CASSSVKVRLAQETQYF	TGCGCCAGCAGCTCGGTGAAGGTTAGACTAGCGCAAGAGACCCAGTACTTC
-	TRBV28	TRBJ2-4	-	CASSLAQAGGKKNIQYF	TGTGCCAGCAGTTTAGCTCAGGCGGGCGGAAAAAAAAACATTCAGTACTTC
TRBD1	TRBV5-1	TRBJ1-1	-	CASSLIGTANTEAFF	TGCGCCAGCAGCTTGATAGGGACAGCTAACACTGAAGCTTTCTTT
-	TRBV6-2/TRBV6-3	TRBJ1-1	-	CASSYRVTEAFF	TGTGCCAGCAGTTACCGAGTGACTGAAGCTTTCTTT
-	TRBV28	TRBJ2-7	-	CASSLSQGSYEQYF	TGTGCCAGCAGTTTATCGCAGGGTTCCTACGAGCAGTACTTC
TRBD1	TRBV5-1	TRBJ2-1	-	CASSSPPLGGWYNEQFF	TGCGCCAGCAGCTCACCACCTTTAGGGGGCTGGTACAATGAGCAGTTCTTC
TRBD2	TRBV10-1	TRBJ2-5	-	CASSLAGEDETQYF	TGCGCCAGCAGTCTAGCGGGGGAGGACGAGACCCAGTACTTC